Below, 20 T cell receptor beta chains from the same sample are listed, as sequenced in a study of blood T cell repertoires in COVID-19. The table came from immunoSEQ multiplex PCR; TCRdb's copy has only in-frame clones and leaves some out. This sample has around 160,000 clones, with approximately 90% found just once. Sequencing used peripheral blood. These receptors originate from a man aged 18 to 30 with acute or convalescent COVID-19.

The chain combines TRBV4-1 with TRBJ1-2; no reliable D call. Germline V lookup: CDR1 MGHRA, CDR2 YSYEKL. V lost 0 bases and J lost 3, with 11 bases in between. CDR3 length equals 15 residues. CDR3 loop: CASSQDGEGDYGYTF. The CDR3 DNA sequence: TGCGCCAGCAGCCAAGATGGTGAGGGCGACTATGGCTACACCTTC.

V and J are TRBV5-1 and TRBJ2-6, with D tentatively TRBD1 (6 bases). This CDR3 spans 16 amino acids. Trimming removed 7 bases at V and 0 bases at J, with 14 bases between. The germline CDR1 and CDR2 sequences are SGHRS and YFSETQ. This CDR3 is CASLPGHVSGANVLTF. In DNA form, the CDR3 reads TGCGCCAGCTTACCGGGACACGTCTCTGGGGCCAACGTCCTGACTTTC.

V is TRBV7-2 and J is TRBJ2-1; D unclear. The CDR3 runs 12 residues. Deletions cut 4 bases from V and 15 bases from J, with 16 bases between. Germline V gene lookup returns CDR1 SGHTA and CDR2 FQGNSA. The CDR3 DNA is TGTGCCAGCAGCTCCCCCAACTTTTCTCTGTTCTTC. Translating it yields CASSSPNFSLFF.

This chain uses TRBV3-1 (or the pseudogene TRBV3-2) with TRBJ1-5, with D perhaps matching TRBD1 (6 bases). Trimming removed 7 bases at V and 0 bases at J, with 19 bases between. The CDR3 is 17 residues long. Germline V CDR1 and CDR2: LGHDT, YNNKEL (reference sequence). In nucleotides, the CDR3 is TGTGCCAGCATGGGGCAGGGGCCTCGATATAGCAATCAGCCCCAGCATTTT. Residues: CASMGQGPRYSNQPQHF.

The rearrangement uses TRBV25-1 and TRBJ1-1; a possible D gene is TRBD1 (5 bases). Per germline, CDR1 MGHDK and CDR2 SYGVNS. With 6 bases removed from V and 6 bases from J, the gap between germline ends came to 20 bases. This CDR3 spans 15 amino acids. The CDR3 DNA reads as TGTGCCAGCAGCGAGTTAGTCGGGGGATACCCTGAAGCTTTCTTT. It yields the protein CASSELVGGYPEAFF.

The chain couples TRBV9 to TRBJ1-1, with 8 bases matching TRBD1. Germline CDR1 SGDLS, CDR2 YYNGEE. There are 15 residues in the CDR3. V trimming: 4 bases; J trimming: 7 bases; junction bases outside the gene matches: 12. CDR3 bases: TGTGCCAGCAGCCCGACAGGGGAGAATAGCATTGAAGCTTTCTTT. Its protein product is CASSPTGENSIEAFF. The variable domain in full, with the rest retrieved from reference TRBV9 and TRBJ1-1, is DSGVTQTPKHLITATGQRVTLRCSPRSGDLSVYWYQQSLDQGLQFLIQYYNGEERAKGNILERFSAQQFPDLHSELNLSSLELGDSALYFCASSPTGENSIEAFFGQGTRLTVV.

The chain links TRBV12-3 or TRBV12-4 to TRBJ1-1, with unresolved D. The V end lost 3 bases, the J end lost 1 base, and 6 bases lay between the germline ends. The CDR3 runs 13 residues. CDR3 loop: CASSFSQNTEAFF. DNA of the CDR3: TGTGCCAGCAGTTTTTCCCAGAACACTGAAGCTTTCTTT.

The J gene is TRBJ1-2, the V gene TRBV27, with D possibly being TRBD1 (5 bases). This CDR3 spans 16 amino acids. In germline, CDR1 is MNHEY, CDR2 SMNVEV (reference sequence). Trimming left V 6 bases short and J 4 bases short, with 21 bases between. The CDR3 region is CASRTISEGWAYGYTF. DNA for the CDR3: TGTGCCAGCAGAACAATTTCGGAGGGGTGGGCCTATGGCTACACCTTC.

This clone occurred many times. The chain uses TRBV5-1 and TRBJ2-5; 10 bases align to TRBD1. Germline V lookup: CDR1 SGHRS, CDR2 YFSETQ. Germline trimming cut 3 bases from V and 5 bases from J; bases unmatched to any gene: 7. This CDR3 is built from 15 residues. The CDR3 loop is CASSWGQGYKETQYF. The CDR3 bases are TGCGCCAGCAGCTGGGGACAGGGGTACAAGGAGACCCAGTACTTC.

This clone was seen once. V gene TRBV24-1 combines with J gene TRBJ2-2, with TRBD2 as a possible D gene (6 bases). Germline V gene lookup returns CDR1 KGHDR and CDR2 SFDVKD. This CDR3 comprises 14 residues. The V gene lost 9 bases and the J gene lost 3 bases, with 13 bases spanning the gap. CDR3 sequence (DNA): TGTGCCACCCAGCGGAGGGTCGACACCGGGGAGCTGTTTTTT. Residues: CATQRRVDTGELFF.

The chain carries TRBV27 and TRBJ1-2; no definite D call. V was clipped by 0 bases and J by 0 bases, with 8 bases between them. Germline CDR1 is MNHEY and CDR2 is SMNVEV (reference sequence). This CDR3 has 15 amino acids. CDR3 in amino acids: CASSLSPRANYGYTF. CDR3 bases: TGTGCCAGCAGTTTATCTCCGCGAGCTAACTATGGCTACACCTTC.

The chain carries TRBV5-4 and TRBJ1-1, with no clear D. V gave up 4 bases and J gave up 5 bases, with 27 bases separating them. The germline V gene encodes CDR1 SGHNT and CDR2 YYREEE (reference sequence). The CDR3 is 18 amino acids. The CDR3 DNA reads TGTGCCAGCAGCCCGGGGAGCCGTCTGCCATCCCGAAGGACTGAAGCTTTCTTT. Protein product: CASSPGSRLPSRRTEAFF.

The chain carries TRBV19 and TRBJ1-4; D ambiguous. V was pared by 1 base and J by 7 bases, with 13 bases between. This CDR3 has 15 residues. Germline V CDR1 and CDR2: LNHDA, SQIVND (reference sequence). The CDR3 protein is CASSIALSPGEKLFF. Here the CDR3 DNA reads TGTGCCAGTAGTATAGCTCTCTCCCCGGGTGAAAAACTGTTTTTT.

This clone showed up just once. The chain joins TRBV24-1 to TRBJ2-1; TRBD2 is a possible D gene (5 bases). The CDR3 spans 14 residues. The V gene lost 7 bases and the J gene lost 5 bases, with 14 bases spanning the gap. Germline V gene sequence: CDR1 KGHDR, CDR2 SFDVKD. The CDR3, as DNA: TGTGCCACCAGAGACACTAGAGTCCACAATGAGCAGTTCTTC. Protein product: CATRDTRVHNEQFF.

This clone has just one count. The V call is TRBV5-1, the J call TRBJ1-2, with D possibly TRBD1 on 6 matching bases. The ends were cut back, 0 bases at V and 4 bases at J, with 22 bases in the middle. Germline CDR1 and CDR2: SGHRS and YFSETQ. The CDR3 covers 18 residues. CDR3 sequence: CASSLVRPGVNLFYGYTF. DNA for the CDR3: TGCGCCAGCAGCTTGGTGAGGCCAGGGGTAAATCTCTTCTATGGCTACACCTTC.

V usage is TRBV24-1 and J usage is TRBJ2-5; maybe TRBD2 (7 bases). The CDR3 is made up of 15 amino acids. The V end lost 0 bases, the J end lost 1 base, and 8 bases lay between the germline ends. Germline lookup yields CDR1 KGHDR and CDR2 SFDVKD. CDR3 loop: CATSDLGGAQETQYF. CDR3 DNA sequence: TGTGCCACCAGTGATTTGGGGGGGGCCCAAGAGACCCAGTACTTC.

The chain carries TRBV7-8 and TRBJ1-6; D is perhaps TRBD1 (6 bases). CDR1 and CDR2 from the germline V gene are SGHVS and FQNEAQ. CDR3 length: 15 amino acids. V was trimmed by 4 bases and J by 7 bases, leaving 14 bases between them. CDR3 coding DNA: TGTGCCAGCAGCTCTACCACAGGGTTGAATTCACCCCTCCACTTT. It encodes CASSSTTGLNSPLHF.

The chain joins TRBV24-1 to TRBJ2-2, with TRBD2 identical over 13 bases. V lost 3 bases and J lost 5; bases outside the gene matches: 17. Per germline, CDR1 KGHDR and CDR2 SFDVKD. The CDR3 totals 21 residues. CDR3 region: CATSDPGSPTGTSGMTGELFF. DNA of the CDR3: TGTGCCACCAGTGATCCCGGGTCCCCGACCGGGACTAGCGGGATGACCGGGGAGCTGTTTTTT.

The chain has TRBV4-2 and TRBJ1-1, with D possibly TRBD1 on 6 matching bases. CDR1 and CDR2 from the germline V gene are LGHNA and YNFKEQ. This CDR3 region has 16 residues. Trimming took off 1 base at V and 5 bases at J, with 17 bases between the two ends. The CDR3 reads CASSQGLQGSKTEAFF. The CDR3 nucleotides read TGTGCCAGCAGCCAAGGGTTGCAGGGGAGTAAAACTGAAGCTTTCTTT.

This chain connects TRBV3-1 (or the pseudogene TRBV3-2) to TRBJ2-3, with 9 bases identical to TRBD2. V lost 7 bases and J lost 1; bases outside the gene matches: 21. Germline assignment: CDR1 LGHDT and CDR2 YNNKEL (reference sequence). The CDR3 has 20 residues. The CDR3 coding sequence is TGTGCCAGCACTCAAAGCGGGGGGAGGATTAGTGTTCGGGGCACAGATACGCAGTATTTT. It codes for CASTQSGGRISVRGTDTQYF.